The TCR beta chain under discussion was sequenced for a study of shared clonotypes between healthy human individuals. At the level of the study: Donors, aged 18 to 49, were a couple of women and a few men.

Trimming shortened V by 4 bases and J by 7 bases, and 26 bases separated the two germline ends. The CDR3 is made up of 17 amino acids. In germline, CDR1 is SGHNT, CDR2 YYREEE (reference sequence). Donors, healthy HIV-negative adults, lacked recent acute infections or vaccinations. Remarks on this clone: What it recognizes is unknown.

Notes on the study in general: It was the few donors that limited the genetic and exposure-history diversity represented. The authors sampled blood alone, and tissue repertoires likely differ.

Profiled with immunoSEQ multiplex PCR; TCRdb holds only in-frame clones, not every one. The sample records about 2 million clones, 85% to 95% being singletons. V gene TRBV5-4 combines with J gene TRBJ2-5; the D gene could be TRBD1 or TRBD2 (8 bases each). The clonotype was recovered from a man between 18 and 29 years old in good health. The sample consisted of naive CD4+ T cells sorted from blood. The subset denotes: CD45RA+ positively selected. For the CDR3, the DNA is TGTGCCAGCAGCCCGGGGGGGCAGGACAGGGCTCTCAGGACCCAGTACTTC. Translation: CASSPGGQDRALRTQYF.